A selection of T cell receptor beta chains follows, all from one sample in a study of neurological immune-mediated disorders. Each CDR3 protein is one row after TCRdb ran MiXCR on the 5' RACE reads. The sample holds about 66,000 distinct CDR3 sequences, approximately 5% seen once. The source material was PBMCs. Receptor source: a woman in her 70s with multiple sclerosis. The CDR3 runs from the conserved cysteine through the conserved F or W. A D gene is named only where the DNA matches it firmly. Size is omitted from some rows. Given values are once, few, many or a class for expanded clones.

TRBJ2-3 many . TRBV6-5 TGTGCCAGCAGTTACCTCGGGAGAGCCCATACGCAGTATTTT CASSYLGRAHTQYF
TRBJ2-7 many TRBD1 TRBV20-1 TGCAGTGCTAGCCGGGACAGGGTGTACGAGCAGTACTTC CSASRDRVYEQYF
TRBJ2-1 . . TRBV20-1 TGCAGTGCTAGAGACGGACAGGTGGGGGGGAATGAGCAGTTCTTC CSARDGQVGGNEQFF
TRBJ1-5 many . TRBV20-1 TGCAGTGCTAGAATAGGTCGGGGGACTCAGCCCCAGCATTTT CSARIGRGTQPQHF
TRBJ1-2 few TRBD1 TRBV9 TGTGCCAGCAGCGCCGGGGGGACAGGGCGCTATGGCTACACCTTC CASSAGGTGRYGYTF
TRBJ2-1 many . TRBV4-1 TGCGCCAGCAGCCATTACCGGGACCATTACAATGAGCAGTTCTTC CASSHYRDHYNEQFF
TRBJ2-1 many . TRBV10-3 TGTGCCATCAGTGAAATTAGCTCCTACAATGAGCAGTTCTTC CAISEISSYNEQFF
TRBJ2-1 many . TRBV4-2 TGTGCCAGCAGCCGGCTAGAAGGGCCTCACAATGAGCAGTTCTTC CASSRLEGPHNEQFF
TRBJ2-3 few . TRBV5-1 TGCGCCAGCAGCTTGAACTCCGGGATGGGCACAGATACGCAGTATTTT CASSLNSGMGTDTQYF
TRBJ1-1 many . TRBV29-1 TGCAGCGTTGACGAGGACGTGAACACTGAAGCTTTCTTT CSVDEDVNTEAFF
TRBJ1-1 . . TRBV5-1 TGCGCCAGCAGCTTGGCCCCAACAAACACTGAAGCTTTCTTT CASSLAPTNTEAFF
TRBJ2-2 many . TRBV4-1 TGCGCCAGCAGCCACCCGGGCTCAGGGAAGGCGAACACCGGGGAGCTGTTTTTT CASSHPGSGKANTGELFF
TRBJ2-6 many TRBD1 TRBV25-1 TGTGCCAGCAGTGACCCGGGACAGGGAGGCAACGTCCTGACTTTC CASSDPGQGGNVLTF
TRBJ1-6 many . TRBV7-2 TGTGCCAGCAGCTCTCGGGAGCGTAATTCACCCCTCCACTTT CASSSRERNSPLHF
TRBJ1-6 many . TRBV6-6 TGTGCCAGCAGGGACCAGCGGAGCTCCTATAATTCACCCCTCCACTTT CASRDQRSSYNSPLHF
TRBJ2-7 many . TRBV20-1 TGCAGTGCTACTGGACTACGTGACTACGAGCAGTACTTC CSATGLRDYEQYF
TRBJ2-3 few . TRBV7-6 TGTGCCAGCAGCCCCAGCGGCGCGGATACGCAGTATTTT CASSPSGADTQYF
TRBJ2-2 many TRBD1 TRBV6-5 TGTGCCAGCAGGCAACCGGGACAGGACCCCGGGGAGCTGTTTTTT CASRQPGQDPGELFF
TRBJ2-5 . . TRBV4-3 TGCGCCAGCAGCCCCCGCGCGGCGGTGTACCAAGAGACCCAGTACTTC CASSPRAAVYQETQYF
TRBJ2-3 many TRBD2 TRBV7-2 TGTGCCAGCAGCCCCCGCCGACTAGCGGGAGAGCCAGATACGCAGTATTTT CASSPRRLAGEPDTQYF
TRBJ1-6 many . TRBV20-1 TGCAGTGCTAGAGATATGAGTTCACCCCTCCACTTT CSARDMSSPLHF
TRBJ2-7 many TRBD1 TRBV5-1 TGCGCCAGCAGCACCACAGGGGGGACCTACGAGCAGTACTTC CASSTTGGTYEQYF
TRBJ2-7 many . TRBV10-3 TGTGCCGTCGGACAGTTATCCTACGAGCAGTACTTC CAVGQLSYEQYF
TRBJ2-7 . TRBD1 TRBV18 TGTGCCAGCTCACCATTAGCCGGGACAGGAACCTACGAGCAGTACTTC CASSPLAGTGTYEQYF
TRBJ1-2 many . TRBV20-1 TGCAGTGCCCCCGACAGCCCTCAGTCCTATGGCTACACCTTC CSAPDSPQSYGYTF
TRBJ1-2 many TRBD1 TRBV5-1 TGCGCCAGCAGCGTACCGGGACAGGACTATGGCTACACCTTC CASSVPGQDYGYTF
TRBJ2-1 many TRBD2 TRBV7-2 TGTGCCAGCAGCTTTAGCGGGAGTGGGATTGGGGAGCAGTTCTTC CASSFSGSGIGEQFF
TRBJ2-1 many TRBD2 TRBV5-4 TGTGCCAGCAGCTTGCGGGGAGGGAATGAGCAGTTCTTC CASSLRGGNEQFF
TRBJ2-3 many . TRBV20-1 TGCAGTGCTAGCGGGAGAGGGGCTAGCACAGATACGCAGTATTTT CSASGRGASTDTQYF
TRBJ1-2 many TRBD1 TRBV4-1 TGCGCCAGCAGCCACCCTACAGGGGGACGGAGCTATGGCTACACCTTC CASSHPTGGRSYGYTF
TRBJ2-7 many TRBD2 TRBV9 TGTGCCAGCAGCGTGGGACCGGGACTAGCGACCTACGAGCAGTACTTC CASSVGPGLATYEQYF
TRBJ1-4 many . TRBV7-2 TGTGCCAGCAGCTTAAGCGGGTCTCAAGAAAAACTGTTTTTT CASSLSGSQEKLFF
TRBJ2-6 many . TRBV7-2 TGTGCCAGCAGCTTAGAATATTGGCAGGGAAGCTCTGGGGCCAACGTCCTGACTTTC CASSLEYWQGSSGANVLTF
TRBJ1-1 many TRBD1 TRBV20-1 TGCAGTGCTAGAATAGGGGACAGGGTGAACACTGAAGCTTTCTTT CSARIGDRVNTEAFF
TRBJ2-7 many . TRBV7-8 TGTGCCAGCAGCTTATACAGTGGGGGGGAGCAGTACTTC CASSLYSGGEQYF
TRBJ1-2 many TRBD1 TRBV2 TGTGCCAGCCTCGAAGACAGGGCCTATGGCTACACCTTC CASLEDRAYGYTF
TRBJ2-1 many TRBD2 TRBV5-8 TGTGCCAGCAGCCTGAGCGGGACTACCTACAATGAGCAGTTCTTC CASSLSGTTYNEQFF
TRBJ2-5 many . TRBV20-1 TGCAGTGCTAGAGATCAGCGACCCACCATTGAGACCCAGTACTTC CSARDQRPTIETQYF
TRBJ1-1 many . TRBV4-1 TGCGCCAGCAGCCAACCTGGGACGGGGGATGAAGCTTTCTTT CASSQPGTGDEAFF
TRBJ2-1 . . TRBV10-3 TGTGCCATCAGTGAGGGGTACAGCTACAATGAGCAGTTCTTC CAISEGYSYNEQFF
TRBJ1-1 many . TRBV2 TGTGCCAGCGGTGGTCGAGTTGGCACTGAAGCTTTCTTT CASGGRVGTEAFF
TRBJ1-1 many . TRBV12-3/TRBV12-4 TGTGCCAGCAGTCCCTATCGGGGAATGAACACTGAAGCTTTCTTT CASSPYRGMNTEAFF
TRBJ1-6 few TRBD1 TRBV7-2 TGTGCCAGCAGCCCGACAGGGTATTCACCCCTCCACTTT CASSPTGYSPLHF
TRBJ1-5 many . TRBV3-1 TGTGCCAGCAGCCAAGAATCCGGCTCCAATCAGCCCCAGCATTTT CASSQESGSNQPQHF
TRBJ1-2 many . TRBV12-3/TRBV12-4 TGTGCCAGCAGTTTAGCGGGCGGAAACTATGGCTACACCTTC CASSLAGGNYGYTF
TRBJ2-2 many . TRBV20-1 TGCAGTGCTAGAGATCCGACAGGAGCGAACACCGGGGAGCTGTTTTTT CSARDPTGANTGELFF
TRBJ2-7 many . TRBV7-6 TGTGCCAGCAGCCTTCAAACAGGGTTTGAGCAGTACTTC CASSLQTGFEQYF
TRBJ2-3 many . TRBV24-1 TGTGCCACCGCATCGCACAGGGCAGATACGCAGTATTTT CATASHRADTQYF
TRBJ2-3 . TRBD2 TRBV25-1 TGTGCCAGCAGTGAAACTAGCGGGAGGGCCGGGACAGATACGCAGTATTTT CASSETSGRAGTDTQYF
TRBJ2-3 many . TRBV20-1 TGCAGTGCTAAGTATGGGGTGGCTACCACAGATACGCAGTATTTT CSAKYGVATTDTQYF
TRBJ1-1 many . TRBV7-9 TGTGCCAGCAGCTCCAGGGTCGAGAACACTGAAGCTTTCTTT CASSSRVENTEAFF
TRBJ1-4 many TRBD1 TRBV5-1 TGCGCCAGCAGCGACCGCGGGGGACAGGGGAATGAAAAACTGTTTTTT CASSDRGGQGNEKLFF
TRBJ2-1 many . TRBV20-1 TGCAGTGCCAGGGAGCTCGTCTCCTACAATGAGCAGTTCTTC CSARELVSYNEQFF
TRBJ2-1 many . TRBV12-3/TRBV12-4 TGTGCCAGCAGTTTAGACGGTATCGCCTACAATGAGCAGTTCTTC CASSLDGIAYNEQFF
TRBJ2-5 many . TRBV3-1 TGTGCCAGCAGCCAAGGGGCGCAGACCCAGTACTTC CASSQGAQTQYF
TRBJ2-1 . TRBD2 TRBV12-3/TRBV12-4 TGTGCCAGCAGTGGCCGAGGGGGGCTAGCGGGGCCCAAGGATGAGCAGTTCTTC CASSGRGGLAGPKDEQFF
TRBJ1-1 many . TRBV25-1 TGTGCCAGCAGTGATGGGGGTGTGAGGAACACTGAAGCTTTCTTT CASSDGGVRNTEAFF
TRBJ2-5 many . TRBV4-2 TGTGCCACCCAATTAGGGGGAGACGAGACCCAGTACTTC CATQLGGDETQYF
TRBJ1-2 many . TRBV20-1 TGCAGTGCGGGGGGCCAACAGGCCCGCTACACCTTC CSAGGQQARYTF
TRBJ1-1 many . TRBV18 TGTGCCAGCTCATCGACAGCTCCTGAAGCTTTCTTT CASSSTAPEAFF